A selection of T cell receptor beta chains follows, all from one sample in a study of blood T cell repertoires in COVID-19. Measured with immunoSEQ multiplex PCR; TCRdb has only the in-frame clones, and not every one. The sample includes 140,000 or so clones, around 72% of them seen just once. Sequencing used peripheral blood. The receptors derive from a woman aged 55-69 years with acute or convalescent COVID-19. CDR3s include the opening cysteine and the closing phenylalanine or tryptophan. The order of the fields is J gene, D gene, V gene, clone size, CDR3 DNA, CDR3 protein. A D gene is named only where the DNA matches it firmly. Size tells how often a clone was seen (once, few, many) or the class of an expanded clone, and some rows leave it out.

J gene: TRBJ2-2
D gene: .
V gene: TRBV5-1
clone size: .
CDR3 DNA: TGCGCCAGCAGCTTGTCTGCGAACACCGGGGAGCTGTTTTTT
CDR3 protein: CASSLSANTGELFF

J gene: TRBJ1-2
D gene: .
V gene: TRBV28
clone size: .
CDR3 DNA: TGTGCCAGCAGTTTGGTGGAGGGCTATGGCTACACCTTC
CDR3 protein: CASSLVEGYGYTF

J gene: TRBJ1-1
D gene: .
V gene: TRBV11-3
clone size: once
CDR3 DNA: TGTGCCAGCAGCTTAGCAGGGAGGACTGAAGCTTTCTTT
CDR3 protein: CASSLAGRTEAFF

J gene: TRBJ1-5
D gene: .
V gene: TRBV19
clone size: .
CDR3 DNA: TGTGCCTGTTGTATAGATCACGGGGGGGGTCAGCCCCAGCATTTT
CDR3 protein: CACCIDHGGGQPQHF

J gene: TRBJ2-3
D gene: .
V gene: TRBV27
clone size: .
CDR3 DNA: TGTGCCAGCAGTTCTGACAGGATCACAGATACGCAGTATTTT
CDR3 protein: CASSSDRITDTQYF

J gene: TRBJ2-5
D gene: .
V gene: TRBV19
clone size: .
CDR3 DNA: TGTGCCAGTAGTATCACCCCTTCTTTGGCAGGGTACGAGACCCAGTACTTC
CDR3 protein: CASSITPSLAGYETQYF

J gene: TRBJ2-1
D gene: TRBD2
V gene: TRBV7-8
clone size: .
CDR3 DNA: TGTGCCAGCAGCTTTTTAGCGGGAGGTCAGTTCTTC
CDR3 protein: CASSFLAGGQFF

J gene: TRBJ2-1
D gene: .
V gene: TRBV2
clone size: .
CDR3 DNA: TGTGCCAGCAGTGAACCTAGGCATTCCTACAATGAGCAGTTCTTC
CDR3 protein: CASSEPRHSYNEQFF

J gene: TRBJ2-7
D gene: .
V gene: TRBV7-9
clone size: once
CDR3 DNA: TGTGCCAGCAGCCCTGGGTCAGGGCATCCCTACGAGCAGTACTTC
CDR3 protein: CASSPGSGHPYEQYF

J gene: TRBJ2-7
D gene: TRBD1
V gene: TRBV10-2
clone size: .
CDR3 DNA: TGCGCCAGCAGTGAAGGCAGGGGGTACGAGCAGTACTTC
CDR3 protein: CASSEGRGYEQYF

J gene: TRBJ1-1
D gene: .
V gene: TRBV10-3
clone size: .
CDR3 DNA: TGTGCCATCAGTGGTGAGGGGGGGACTGAAGCTTTCTTT
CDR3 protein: CAISGEGGTEAFF

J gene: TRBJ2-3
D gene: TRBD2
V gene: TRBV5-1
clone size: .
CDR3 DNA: TGCGCCAGCAGCTTGGATCAAGCGGGATCTAGCACAGATACGCAGTATTTT
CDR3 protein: CASSLDQAGSSTDTQYF

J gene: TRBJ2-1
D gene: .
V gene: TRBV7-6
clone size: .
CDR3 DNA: TGTGCCAGCAGCTTAGATTCAGCGCAGAGCTCCTACAATGAGCAGTTCTTC
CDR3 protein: CASSLDSAQSSYNEQFF

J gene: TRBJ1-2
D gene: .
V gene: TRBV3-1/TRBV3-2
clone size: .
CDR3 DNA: TGTGCCAGCAGCCCCCGATGGCCTGGAGAGTTTCGCTACACCTTC
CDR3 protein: CASSPRWPGEFRYTF

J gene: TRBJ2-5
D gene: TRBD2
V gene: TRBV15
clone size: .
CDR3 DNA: TGTGCCACCAGCAGGTGGACTAGCGATCAAATGGCCCAGTACTTC
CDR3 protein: CATSRWTSDQMAQYF

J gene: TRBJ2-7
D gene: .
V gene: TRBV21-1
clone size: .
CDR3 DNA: TGTGCCAGCAGCAACGTACTAGCGGGAGACGTCCACGAGCAGTACTTC
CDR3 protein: CASSNVLAGDVHEQYF

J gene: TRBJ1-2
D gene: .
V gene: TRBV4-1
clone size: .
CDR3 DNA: TGCGCCAGCAGCCCCCAGGCGGGTCTGGACTATGGCTACACCTTC
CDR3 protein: CASSPQAGLDYGYTF

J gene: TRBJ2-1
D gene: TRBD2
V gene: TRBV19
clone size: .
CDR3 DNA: TGTGCCAGTAGTGTTGTGGGCGGGGGGTACAATGAGCAGTTCTTC
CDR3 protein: CASSVVGGGYNEQFF

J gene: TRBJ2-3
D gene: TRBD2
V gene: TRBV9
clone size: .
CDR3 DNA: TGTGCCAGCAGCGTAGAAGCGGGAGGCGGCACAGATACGCAGTATTTT
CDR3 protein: CASSVEAGGGTDTQYF

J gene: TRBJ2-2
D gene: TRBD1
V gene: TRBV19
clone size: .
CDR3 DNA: TGTGCCAGTAGTAGTCGACAGGGGGCCGGGGAGCTGTTTTTT
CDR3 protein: CASSSRQGAGELFF

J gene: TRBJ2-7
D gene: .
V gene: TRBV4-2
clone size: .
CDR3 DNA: TGTGCCAGCAGCATAGTCCGGTACGAGCAGTACTTC
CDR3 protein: CASSIVRYEQYF

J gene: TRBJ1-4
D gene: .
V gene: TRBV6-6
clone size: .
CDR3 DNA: TGTGCCAGCAGGGTGGTGCGGGGGCGATCGGAAAAACTGTTTTTT
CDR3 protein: CASRVVRGRSEKLFF

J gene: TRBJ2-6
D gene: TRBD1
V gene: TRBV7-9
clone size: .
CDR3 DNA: TGTGCCAGCAGCAGGACAGGGGGGGCCAACGTCCTGACTTTC
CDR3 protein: CASSRTGGANVLTF

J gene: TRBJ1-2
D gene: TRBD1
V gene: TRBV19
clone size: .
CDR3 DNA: TGTGCCAGTAGTATACAAAGGACAGGTTTCAACTATGGCTACACCTTC
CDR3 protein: CASSIQRTGFNYGYTF

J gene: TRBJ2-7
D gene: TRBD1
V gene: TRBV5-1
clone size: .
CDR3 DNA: TGCGCCAGCAGCCCAAGGGGACAGGGGGTAGACGAGCAGTACTTC
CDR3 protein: CASSPRGQGVDEQYF

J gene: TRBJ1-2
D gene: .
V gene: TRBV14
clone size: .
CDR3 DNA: TGTGCCAGCAGCCAAGTCCACTCTCCCCCTCTGGGCTACACCTTC
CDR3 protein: CASSQVHSPPLGYTF

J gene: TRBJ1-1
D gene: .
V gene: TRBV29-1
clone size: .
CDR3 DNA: TGCAGCGTTGCTGAGGCTCGAAGTGAAGCTTTCTTT
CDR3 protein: CSVAEARSEAFF

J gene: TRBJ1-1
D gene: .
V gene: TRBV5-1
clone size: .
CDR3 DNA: TGCGCCAGCAGCTTGAAGAGGTTTTCCACTGAAGCTTTCTTT
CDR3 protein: CASSLKRFSTEAFF

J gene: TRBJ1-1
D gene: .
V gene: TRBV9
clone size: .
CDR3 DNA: TGTGCCAGCAGCGTAGATGGGGCTACGAACACTGAAGCTTTCTTT
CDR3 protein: CASSVDGATNTEAFF

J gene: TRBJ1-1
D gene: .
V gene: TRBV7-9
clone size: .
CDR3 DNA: TGTGCCAGCAGCTTAGGGACAGTGAACACTGAAGCTTTCTTT
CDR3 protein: CASSLGTVNTEAFF

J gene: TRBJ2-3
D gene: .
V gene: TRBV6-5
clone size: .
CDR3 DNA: TGTGCCGCCTGGGCGGGATTAGCTGCAGATACGCAGTATTTT
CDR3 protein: CAAWAGLAADTQYF

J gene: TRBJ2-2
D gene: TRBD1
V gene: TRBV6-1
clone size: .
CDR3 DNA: TGTGCCAGCAGTGAAAGGACAGGGCCCACCGGGGAGCTGTTTTTT
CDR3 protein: CASSERTGPTGELFF

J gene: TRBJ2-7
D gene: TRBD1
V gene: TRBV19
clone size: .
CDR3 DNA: TGTGCCAGTAGTGCACGAACCGGGACAGGGACTCCCGAGCAGTACTTC
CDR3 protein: CASSARTGTGTPEQYF

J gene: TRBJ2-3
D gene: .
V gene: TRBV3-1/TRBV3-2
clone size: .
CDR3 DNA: TGTGCCAGCAGCCAAGAGGGGCGGCCAGATACGCAGTATTTT
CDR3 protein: CASSQEGRPDTQYF

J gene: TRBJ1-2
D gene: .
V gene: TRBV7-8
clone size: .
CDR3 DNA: TGTGCCAGCAGCGGGCAGACAGGCACCGGCTACACCTTC
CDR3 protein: CASSGQTGTGYTF

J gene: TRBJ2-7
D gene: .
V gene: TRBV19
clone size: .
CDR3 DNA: TGTGCCAGTCCCGCCCTAGGCTTCTCCTACGAGCAGTACTTC
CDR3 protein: CASPALGFSYEQYF

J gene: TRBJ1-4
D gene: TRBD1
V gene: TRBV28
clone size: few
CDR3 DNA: TGTGCCAGCAGCCTCAGGGGGCTAGGCACTAATGAAAAACTGTTTTTT
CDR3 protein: CASSLRGLGTNEKLFF

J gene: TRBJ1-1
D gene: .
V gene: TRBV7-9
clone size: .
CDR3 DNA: TGTGCCAGCAGCTTAGTCCTTGGGGCAGGGGACACTGAAGCTTTCTTT
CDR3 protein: CASSLVLGAGDTEAFF

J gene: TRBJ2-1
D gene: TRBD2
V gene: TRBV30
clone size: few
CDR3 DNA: TGTGCCTGGGAACTTCTAGCGGGAGCCGAGCAGTTCTTC
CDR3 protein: CAWELLAGAEQFF

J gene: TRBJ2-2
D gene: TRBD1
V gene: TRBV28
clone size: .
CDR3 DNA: TGTGCCAGCAGTTCCTTGGACAGGCCCGGGGAGCTGTTTTTT
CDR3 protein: CASSSLDRPGELFF

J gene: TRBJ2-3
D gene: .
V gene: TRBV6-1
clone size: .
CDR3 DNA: TGTGCCAGCAGTGAATCGTCCAGGACTTGGGGCACAGATACGCAGTATTTT
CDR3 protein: CASSESSRTWGTDTQYF

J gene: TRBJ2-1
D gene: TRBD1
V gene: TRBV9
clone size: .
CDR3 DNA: TGTGCCAGCAGCGAGACAGGGTGGAATCGTAGGAATGAGCAGTTCTTC
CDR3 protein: CASSETGWNRRNEQFF

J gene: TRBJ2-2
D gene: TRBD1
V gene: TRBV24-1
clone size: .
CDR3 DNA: TGTGCCACCCGGGGACAGACGAACACCGGGGAGCTGTTTTTT
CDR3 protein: CATRGQTNTGELFF

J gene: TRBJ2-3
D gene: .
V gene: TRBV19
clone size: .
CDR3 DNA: TGTGCCAGTAGTATAACTAAAGGCACAGATACGCAGTATTTT
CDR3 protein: CASSITKGTDTQYF

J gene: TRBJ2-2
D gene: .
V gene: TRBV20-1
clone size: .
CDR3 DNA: TGCAGTGCTTACTATACCGGGGAGCTGTTTTTT
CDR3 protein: CSAYYTGELFF

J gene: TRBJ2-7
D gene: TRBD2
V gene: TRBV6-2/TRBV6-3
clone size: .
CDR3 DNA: TGTGCCAGCAGTTACCTGCGGGAGAGGGCCTACGAGCAGTACTTC
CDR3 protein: CASSYLRERAYEQYF

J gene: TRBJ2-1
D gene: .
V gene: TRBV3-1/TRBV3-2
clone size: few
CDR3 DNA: TGTGCCAGCAGCCAAGCCAAGGGAGGGGGGTACAATGAGCAGTTCTTC
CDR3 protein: CASSQAKGGGYNEQFF

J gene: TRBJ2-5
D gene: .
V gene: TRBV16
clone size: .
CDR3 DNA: TGTGCCAGCAGTCCAAAATTCAGCCAAGAGACCCAGTACTTC
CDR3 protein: CASSPKFSQETQYF

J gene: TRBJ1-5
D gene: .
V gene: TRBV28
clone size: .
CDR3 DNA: TGTGCCAGCAGTACCCGACAGGGCAATCAGCCCCAGCATTTT
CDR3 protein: CASSTRQGNQPQHF

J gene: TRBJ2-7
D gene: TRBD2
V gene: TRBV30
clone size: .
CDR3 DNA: TGTGCCTGGCGGGGGGACCTGACCTACGAGCAGTACTTC
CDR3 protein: CAWRGDLTYEQYF

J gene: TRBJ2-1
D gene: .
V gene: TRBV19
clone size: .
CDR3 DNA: TGTGCCAGTGGAAAAAGACAGCAGAAAAATGAGCAGTTCTTC
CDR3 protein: CASGKRQQKNEQFF

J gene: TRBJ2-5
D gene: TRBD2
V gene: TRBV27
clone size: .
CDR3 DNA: TGTGCCAGCAGTTGGGGGGGGGAGACCCAGTACTTC
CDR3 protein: CASSWGGETQYF

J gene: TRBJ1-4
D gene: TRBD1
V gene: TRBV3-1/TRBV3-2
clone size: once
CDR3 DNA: TGTGCCAGCAGCCCATCGGGACAGGGGGCACGGGGGGATGAAAAACTGTTTTTT
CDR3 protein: CASSPSGQGARGDEKLFF

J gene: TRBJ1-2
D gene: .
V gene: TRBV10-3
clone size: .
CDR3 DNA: .
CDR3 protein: CAVGPGQGDGYTF

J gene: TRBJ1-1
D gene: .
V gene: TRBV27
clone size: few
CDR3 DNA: TGTGCCAGCGTTGAGGGAGACACTGAAGCTTTCTTT
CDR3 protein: CASVEGDTEAFF

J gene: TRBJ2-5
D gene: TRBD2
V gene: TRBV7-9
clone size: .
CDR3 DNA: TGTGCCGGCTTAGCGGGAGTAGAGACCCAGTACTTC
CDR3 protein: CAGLAGVETQYF

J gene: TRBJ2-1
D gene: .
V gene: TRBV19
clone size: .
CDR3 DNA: TGTGCCAGTAATCGCGGGGCCGACAACAATGAGCAGTTCTTC
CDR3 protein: CASNRGADNNEQFF

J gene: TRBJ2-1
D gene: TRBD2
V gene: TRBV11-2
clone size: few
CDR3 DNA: TGTGCCAGCAGCTCCTGGGTGGCGGGAGGGGCGGGCTACAATGAGCAGTTCTTC
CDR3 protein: CASSSWVAGGAGYNEQFF

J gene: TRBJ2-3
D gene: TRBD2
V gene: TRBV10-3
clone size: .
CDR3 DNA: TGTGCCATCAGTGAGTCGATCCTAGCGGGCCTAGGCAGAGATACGCAGTATTTT
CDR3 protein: CAISESILAGLGRDTQYF

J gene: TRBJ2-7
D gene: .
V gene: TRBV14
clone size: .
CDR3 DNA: TGTGCCAGCAGCCAAGATCTAGCCCCCGCCTACGAGCAGTACTTC
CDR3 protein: CASSQDLAPAYEQYF